The present entry profiles one T cell receptor beta chain with its context. The data were taken from a study of T cells in Graves' hyperthyroidism and ophthalmopathy. Study information: Initial diagnosis, before any treatment, was when peripheral blood was collected.

Amplification yielded TCR beta CDR3 regions, with RNA transcripts as the source. A set of HTBI primers served as the primers for a first-round RT-PCR of the TCR CDR3. MiXCR, run by TCRdb on the multiplex PCR reads, gives a single entry per CDR3 protein. The sample consists of hundreds of thousands of distinct CDR3 sequences, about 14% of them appearing once. Hyperthyroidism was newly diagnosed in patients aged 18 to 65 (duration under 2 months). The V gene's germline CDR1 is MGHRA and CDR2 YSYEKL. V was clipped by 2 bases and J by 1 base; unmatched bases: 14. CDR3 length: 19 amino acids. V usage is TRBV4-1 and J usage is TRBJ2-5, with 9 bases identical to TRBD1. Sample: blood. This sequence originates from a woman in her late teens or twenties with Graves' hyperthyroidism. CDR3 loop: CASSQSTIGTGRPQETQYF. The DNA for the CDR3 is TGCGCCAGCAGCCAATCGACTATTGGGACAGGGAGGCCCCAAGAGACCCAGTACTTC.